This TCR beta chain was profiled in a study of blood T cell repertoires in COVID-19. About the study: Researchers got acute and convalescent COVID-19 samples from the United States, Italy and Spain. T cells, B-cell-depleted T cells, or PBMCs supplied cDNA or gDNA.

Original data processing: Amplified reference gene primers provided the basis for estimating nucleated cell counts. Assay: immunoSEQ multiplex PCR; the TCRdb copy retains only in-frame clones and omits some. V and J calls and clone size are given by that table; D and trimming were obtained from the DNA. The data hold about 380,000 clones, with nearly 90% observed a single time. In its sample, this clone was seen once. Germline V gene lookup returns CDR1 SEHNR and CDR2 FQNEAQ (reference sequence). V lost 5 bases to trimming and J lost 4 bases; unmatched junction nucleotides: 6. The CDR3 is 14 residues long.

This clonotype originated in a man younger than 35 with active or convalescent COVID-19. This rearrangement joins TRBV7-9 to TRBJ2-5; 8 nucleotides agree with TRBD2. Source material: peripheral blood. Written as DNA, the CDR3 is TGTGCCAGCAGCCGAGGTCTAGCGGGAGAGACCCAGTACTTC. It yields the protein CASSRGLAGETQYF.